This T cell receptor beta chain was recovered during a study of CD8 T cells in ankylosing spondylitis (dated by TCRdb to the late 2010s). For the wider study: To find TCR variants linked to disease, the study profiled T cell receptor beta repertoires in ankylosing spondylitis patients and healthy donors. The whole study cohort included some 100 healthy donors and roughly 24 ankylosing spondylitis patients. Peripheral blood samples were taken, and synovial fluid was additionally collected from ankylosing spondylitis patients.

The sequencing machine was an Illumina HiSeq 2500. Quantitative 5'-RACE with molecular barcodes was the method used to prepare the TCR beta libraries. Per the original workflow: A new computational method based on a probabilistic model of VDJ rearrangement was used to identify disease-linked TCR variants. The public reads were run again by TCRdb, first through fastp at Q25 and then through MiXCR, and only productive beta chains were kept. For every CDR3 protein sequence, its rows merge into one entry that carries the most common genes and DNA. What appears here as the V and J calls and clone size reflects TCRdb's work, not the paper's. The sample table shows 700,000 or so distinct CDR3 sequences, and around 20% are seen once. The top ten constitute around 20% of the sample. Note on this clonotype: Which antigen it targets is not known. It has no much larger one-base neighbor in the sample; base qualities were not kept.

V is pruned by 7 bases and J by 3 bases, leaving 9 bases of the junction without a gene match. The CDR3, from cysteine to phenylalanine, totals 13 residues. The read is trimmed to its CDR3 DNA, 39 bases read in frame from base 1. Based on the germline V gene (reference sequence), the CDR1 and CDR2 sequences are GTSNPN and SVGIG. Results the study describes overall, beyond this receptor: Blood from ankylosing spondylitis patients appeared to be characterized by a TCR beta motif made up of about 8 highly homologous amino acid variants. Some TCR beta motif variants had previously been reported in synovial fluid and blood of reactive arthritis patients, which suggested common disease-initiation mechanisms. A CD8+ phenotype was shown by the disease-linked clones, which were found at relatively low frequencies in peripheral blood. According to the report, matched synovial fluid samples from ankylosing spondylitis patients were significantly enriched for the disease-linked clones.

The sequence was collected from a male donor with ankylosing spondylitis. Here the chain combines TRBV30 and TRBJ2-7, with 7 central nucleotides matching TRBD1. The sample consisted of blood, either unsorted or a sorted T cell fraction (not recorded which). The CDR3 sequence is CALSQGKRYEQYF. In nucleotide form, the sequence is TGTGCCTTGTCACAGGGGAAGCGCTACGAGCAGTACTTC. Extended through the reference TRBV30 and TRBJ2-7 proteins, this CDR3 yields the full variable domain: SQTIHQWPATLVQPVGSPLSLECTVEGTSNPNLYWYRQAAGRGLQLLFYSVGIGQISSEVPQNLSASRPQDRQFILSSKKLLLSDSGFYLCALSQGKRYEQYFGPGTRLTVT.